This passage covers 12 T cell receptor beta chains from one sample sequenced in a study of blood T cells in healthy people across ages. A second PCR of about 7 to 11 cycles used a sample-barcoded 5' primer and a J-beta primer mix. From the 5' RACE reads, TCRdb called clonotypes with MiXCR, one entry per CDR3 protein. This table has hundreds of thousands of distinct CDR3 sequences, about 45% appearing once. The sequenced sample consisted of blood. All receptors derive from a man older than 75 in good health.

The chain uses TRBV20-1 and TRBJ2-5, with TRBD2 matching over 9 bases. V lost 6 bases to trimming and J lost 4 bases; unmatched junction nucleotides: 6. CDR3 size: 13 residues. Germline V gene data show CDR1 as DFQATT and CDR2 as SNEGSKA (reference sequence). The CDR3 DNA follows: TGCAGTGCGAAAGATAGCGGGAGAGAGACCCAGTACTTC. It is translated as CSAKDSGRETQYF.

This clonotype was observed a handful of times. In nucleotides, the CDR3 is TGCAGTGCTAATAGGGCGGGAGAGCCAGATACGCAGTATTTT. It yields the protein CSANRAGEPDTQYF. The chain recombines TRBV20-1 with TRBJ2-3; TRBD2 matches 7 bases. Germline trimming cut 4 bases from V and 4 bases from J; bases unmatched to any gene: 8. CDR3 length: 14 residues. Germline V gives CDR1 DFQATT, CDR2 SNEGSKA (reference sequence).

Ten or more counts support this clonotype. The chain carries TRBV6-5 and TRBJ2-7; perhaps TRBD2 as D (6 bases). Germline loops: CDR1 MNHEY, CDR2 SVGAGI. The CDR3 has 13 residues. Between the trimmed V and J ends, which lost 7 bases and 6 bases, there was a span of 16 bases. The DNA of the CDR3 is TGTGCCAGCACCGGGCGGACTACTACCGAGCAGTACTTC. Amino acids: CASTGRTTTEQYF.

With regard to this clonotype: Mismatch with germline at one junction end may stem from a read error. The J gene is TRBJ2-5, the V gene TRBV6-2 or TRBV6-3; D is tentatively TRBD1 or TRBD2 (5 bases each). Germline assignment: CDR1 MNHEY and CDR2 SVGEGT. CDR3 length: 15 residues. In nucleotides, the CDR3 is TGTGCCAGCAGTTTCCCGGGACGCCAGCAAGAGGCCCAGTACTTC. Its translation is CASSFPGRQQEAQYF.

The CDR3 region is CASSQTDWGQEQYF. CDR3 DNA sequence: TGTGCCAGCAGTCAAACGGACTGGGGTCAGGAGCAGTACTTC. The chain combines TRBV12-3 or TRBV12-4 with TRBJ2-4; possible D gene TRBD2, 5 bases. This CDR3 comprises 14 residues. The germline V and J ends were trimmed by 5 bases and 13 bases, with 21 bases remaining between them.

The rearrangement links TRBV7-2 to TRBJ2-7; D is undetermined. V was shortened by 5 bases and J by 4 bases, with 18 bases between the two germline ends. This CDR3 region has 15 residues. Germline V gene sequence: CDR1 SGHTA, CDR2 FQGNSA. The CDR3 here is CASSPRSLGRYEQYF. Written as DNA, the CDR3 is TGTGCCAGCAGCCCCCGGAGCCTAGGCCGGTACGAGCAGTACTTC.

This clonotype was detected only a few times. V and J are TRBV3-1 and TRBJ2-7; the D is unclear. CDR1 LGHDT and CDR2 YNNKEL come from the germline V gene (reference sequence). Trimming removed 1 base from V and 5 bases from J, with 9 bases in between. The CDR3 covers 13 residues. CDR3 sequence: CASSQVSGNEQYF. The DNA for the CDR3 is TGTGCCAGCAGCCAAGTTAGTGGGAACGAGCAGTACTTC.

Ten or more counts support this clonotype. The rearrangement links TRBV6-5 to TRBJ2-7, with D unclear. This CDR3 region has 14 residues. Germline CDR1 MNHEY, CDR2 SVGAGI. Deletions cut 5 bases from V and 2 bases from J, with 13 bases between. As DNA, the CDR3 is TGTGCCAGCAGTCCCCAGGACCCTACCTACGAGCAGTACTTC. Its protein is CASSPQDPTYEQYF.

V usage is TRBV7-2 and J usage is TRBJ2-1, with D perhaps assigned TRBD1 or TRBD2 (6 bases each). The CDR3 totals 15 residues. Trimming removed 5 bases at V and 4 bases at J, with 15 bases between. Germline V gene data show CDR1 as SGHTA and CDR2 as FQGNSA. CDR3 residues: CASSRTRGLYNEQFF. Written as DNA, the CDR3 is TGTGCCAGCAGCCGTACCCGGGGGCTTTACAATGAGCAGTTCTTC.

This clonotype was observed a handful of times. The genes are TRBV20-1 and TRBJ2-3, with D perhaps TRBD1 (6 bases). The germline gives CDR1 DFQATT, CDR2 SNEGSKA (reference sequence). The CDR3 length is 18 residues. Trimming left V 1 base short and J 1 base short, with 21 bases between. CDR3 bases: TGCAGTGCTAGAGTTCCCTCCGGGACCCCAGGGGGCACAGATACGCAGTATTTT. Encoded protein: CSARVPSGTPGGTDTQYF.

The V and J genes are TRBV7-2 and TRBJ2-2; D remains unclear. Trimming removed 5 bases from V and 3 bases from J, with 16 bases in between. The germline V gene encodes CDR1 SGHTA and CDR2 FQGNSA. The CDR3 runs 16 residues. CDR3 DNA: TGTGCCAGCAGCCCCCCCCTATCCACTGACACCGGGGAGCTGTTTTTT. It codes for CASSPPLSTDTGELFF.

The gene calls are TRBV4-3 and TRBJ2-1; 7 bases agree with TRBD2. The V gene end was trimmed by 1 base and the J gene end by 6 bases; junction bases not matched to a gene: 12. This CDR3 has 17 residues. Germline CDR1 is LGHNA and CDR2 is YSLEER. The CDR3 here is CASSQAGRGTSVNEQFF. CDR3 coding DNA: TGCGCCAGCAGCCAAGCGGGGAGGGGAACTAGCGTCAATGAGCAGTTCTTC.